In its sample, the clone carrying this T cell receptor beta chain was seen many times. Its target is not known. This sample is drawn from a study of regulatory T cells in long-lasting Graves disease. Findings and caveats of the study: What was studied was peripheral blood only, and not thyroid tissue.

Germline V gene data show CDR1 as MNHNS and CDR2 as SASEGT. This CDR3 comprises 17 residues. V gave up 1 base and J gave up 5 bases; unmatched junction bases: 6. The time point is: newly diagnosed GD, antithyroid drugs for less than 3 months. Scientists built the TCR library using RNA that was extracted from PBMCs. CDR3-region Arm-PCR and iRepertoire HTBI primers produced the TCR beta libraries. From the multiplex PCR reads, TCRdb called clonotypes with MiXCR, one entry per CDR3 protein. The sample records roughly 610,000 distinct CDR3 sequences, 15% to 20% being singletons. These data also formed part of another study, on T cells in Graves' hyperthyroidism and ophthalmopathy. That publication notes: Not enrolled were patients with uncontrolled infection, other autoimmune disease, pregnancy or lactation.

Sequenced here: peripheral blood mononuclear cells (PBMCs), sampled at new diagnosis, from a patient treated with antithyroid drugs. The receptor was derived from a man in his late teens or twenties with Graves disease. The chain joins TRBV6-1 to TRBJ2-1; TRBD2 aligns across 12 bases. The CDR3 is CASSEVASGRANNEQFF. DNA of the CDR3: TGTGCCAGCAGTGAAGTGGCTAGCGGGAGGGCCAACAATGAGCAGTTCTTC.